This T cell receptor (beta chain) was sequenced during a study of Graves' ophthalmopathy and Graves' hyperthyroidism. Investigators amplified TCR beta CDR3 regions from RNA transcripts. HTBI primers were used in a first-round RT-PCR, which preceded a second-round multiplex PCR. TCRdb re-analysed the multiplex PCR reads in MiXCR, keeping a single row per CDR3 protein. Here the sample spans 600,000 to 950,000 distinct CDR3 sequences, 35% to 50% being singletons. The CDR3 extends over 15 amino acids. Germline values: CDR1 SGDLS, CDR2 YYNGEE. Trimming cost V 0 bases and J 5 bases, with 12 bases left between them. This clonotype was seen repeatedly, ten times or more.

This clonotype originated in an adult man with Graves' ophthalmopathy. The sequenced material came from peripheral blood. The chain employs TRBV9 and TRBJ1-5; TRBD1 is a possible D gene (6 bases). CDR3 amino acids: CASSVGTGRYQPQHF. CDR3 DNA sequence: TGTGCCAGCAGCGTAGGAACAGGGAGGTATCAGCCCCAGCATTTT. Variable domain in full (rest from reference TRBV9 and TRBJ1-5): DSGVTQTPKHLITATGQRVTLRCSPRSGDLSVYWYQQSLDQGLQFLIQYYNGEERAKGNILERFSAQQFPDLHSELNLSSLELGDSALYFCASSVGTGRYQPQHFGDGTRLSIL.